The clone carrying this TCR beta chain was counted ten times or more. The antigen is undetermined. This sample was included in a study of tumor-infiltrating lymphocytes in primary liver carcinoma. For the study at large: The study reported T1-T3 N0M0 tumors spanning 4.2 to 10 cm.

CDR1 and CDR2 (germline): SGHDN, FVKESK. Trimming took 4 bases from V and 6 from J, leaving 13 bases between them. The CDR3 is made up of 14 amino acids. The study's findings and limits: Tumor region pairs outstripped tumor-adjacent and tumor-blood pairs in overlap.

Between roughly 20 and 31 mg of unsorted bulk tissue served as the source from which RNA and DNA were co-extracted. Constant-region priming of around 500 ng total RNA yielded TCR beta cDNA. Slightly modified ARM-PCR served as the procedure for the TCR beta libraries. These libraries came from three rounds of nested multiplex PCR. It was with TRBV1-TRBV30 forward primers and a C-beta reverse primer that the first two PCR rounds were run, at 10 to 11 cycles each. Using its own MiXCR run on the multiplex PCR reads, TCRdb lists one record per CDR3 protein. Among tens of thousands of distinct CDR3 sequences listed, about two thirds were seen once.

The chain links TRBV14 to TRBJ2-1; D is undetermined. The sample comprised liver tumor tissue from sampling region 4. The sample's subset: tumor region T4, right-lateral pole. The receptor comes from a man in his forties or fifties with primary liver carcinoma and hepatitis B virus infection. This CDR3 reads CASSRTIAGNEQFF. DNA of the CDR3: TGTGCCAGCAGCCGGACCATCGCTGGCAATGAGCAGTTCTTC.